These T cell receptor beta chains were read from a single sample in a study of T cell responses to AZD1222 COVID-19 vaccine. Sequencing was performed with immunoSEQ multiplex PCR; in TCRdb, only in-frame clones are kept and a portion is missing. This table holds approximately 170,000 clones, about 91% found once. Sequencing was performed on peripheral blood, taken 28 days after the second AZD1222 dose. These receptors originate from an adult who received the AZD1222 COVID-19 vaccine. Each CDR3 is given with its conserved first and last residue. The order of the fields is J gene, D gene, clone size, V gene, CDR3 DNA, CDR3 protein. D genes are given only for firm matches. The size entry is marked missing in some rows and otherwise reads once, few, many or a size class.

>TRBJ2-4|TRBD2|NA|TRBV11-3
TGTGCCAGCAGCTTAGATTTACGGGGGGGTATTGCAGGAAACATTCAGTACTTC
CASSLDLRGGIAGNIQYF
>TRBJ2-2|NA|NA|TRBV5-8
TGTGCCAGCAGCTTGGTCCTGGGAATCACCGGGGAGCTGTTTTTT
CASSLVLGITGELFF
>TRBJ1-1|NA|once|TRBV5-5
TGTGCCAGCTTTTCGGGGGGCAGTTGGCTGAACACTGAAGCTTTCTTT
CASFSGGSWLNTEAFF
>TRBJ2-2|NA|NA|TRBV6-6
TGTGCCAGCAGTTCGGGTCAGAACACCGGGGAGCTGTTTTTT
CASSSGQNTGELFF
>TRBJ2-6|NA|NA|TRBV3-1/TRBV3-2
TGTGCCAGCAGCCACGCAGGGGGGGCTGGGGCCAACGTCCTGACTTTC
CASSHAGGAGANVLTF
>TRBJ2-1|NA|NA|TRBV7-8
TGTGCCAGCAGCTTAGCCCGAAGTGGGGGGAGACAGTTCTTC
CASSLARSGGRQFF
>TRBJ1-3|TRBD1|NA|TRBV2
TGTGCCAGCAGTTACAGGGGGATAGACTCTGGAAACACCATATATTTT
CASSYRGIDSGNTIYF
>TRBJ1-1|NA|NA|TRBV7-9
TGTGCCAGCAGCTTCGTCAACACTGAAGCTTTCTTT
CASSFVNTEAFF
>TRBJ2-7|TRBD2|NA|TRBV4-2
TGTGCCAGCAGCCAAGGGGAGGGGCCTTCCTACGAGCAGTACTTC
CASSQGEGPSYEQYF
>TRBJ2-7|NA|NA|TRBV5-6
TGTGCCAGCAGCTCGGACAGAAACTACGAGCAGTACTTC
CASSSDRNYEQYF
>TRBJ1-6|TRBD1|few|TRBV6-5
TGTGCCAGCAGGATCGGGACAGATAATTCACCCCTCCACTTT
CASRIGTDNSPLHF
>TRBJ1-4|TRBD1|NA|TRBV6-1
TGTGCCAGCAGTGATCAGCAGGGGGTTTCAACTAATGAAAAACTGTTTTTT
CASSDQQGVSTNEKLFF
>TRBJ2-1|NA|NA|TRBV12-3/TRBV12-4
TGTGCCAGCAGCAATGGGACCCCTGAGCAGTTCTTC
CASSNGTPEQFF
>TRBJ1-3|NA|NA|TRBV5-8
TGTGCCAGCAGCTTTGGGCCCTCGCCCTCTGGAAACACCATATATTTT
CASSFGPSPSGNTIYF
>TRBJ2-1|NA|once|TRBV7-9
TGTGCCAGCAGCCCTGGACCGCTCTCTAGCTCCTACAATGAGCAGTTCTTC
CASSPGPLSSSYNEQFF
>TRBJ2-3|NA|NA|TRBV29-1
TGCACCGTGGGGGGCTCAGATACGCAGTATTTT
CTVGGSDTQYF
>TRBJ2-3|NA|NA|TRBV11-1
TGTGCCAGCAGCGAGACTAGAAGGTTCACAGATACGCAGTATTTT
CASSETRRFTDTQYF
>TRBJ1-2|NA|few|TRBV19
TGTGCCAGTAGTATAAGCGAGGCGCGCGGCTACACCTTC
CASSISEARGYTF
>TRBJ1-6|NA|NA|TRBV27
TGTGCCAGCACGAACTTCGGGGGAGCTTATAATTCACCCCTCCACTTT
CASTNFGGAYNSPLHF
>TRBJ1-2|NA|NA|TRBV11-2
TGTGCCAGCAGCTTAGTATCAGGGGACTATGGCTACACCTTC
CASSLVSGDYGYTF
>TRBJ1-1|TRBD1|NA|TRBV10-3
TGTGCCATCAGTGAGTCGGGGACAGTCACTGAAGCTTTCTTT
CAISESGTVTEAFF
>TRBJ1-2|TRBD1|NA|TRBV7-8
TGTGCCAGCAGCCCCTGGACAGGAGGAAACTATGGCTACACCTTC
CASSPWTGGNYGYTF
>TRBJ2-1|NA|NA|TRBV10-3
TGTGCCATCAGTCTTAACAACAATGAGCAGTTCTTC
CAISLNNNEQFF
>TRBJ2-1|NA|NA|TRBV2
TGTGCCAGCAGTTCTGGGACTTCTAATGAGCAGTTCTTC
CASSSGTSNEQFF
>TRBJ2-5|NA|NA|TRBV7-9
TGTGCCAGCAGCCACCGGACCCCCGGGGAGACCCAGTACTTC
CASSHRTPGETQYF
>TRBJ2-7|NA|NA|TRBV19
TGTGCCAGTAGTCCAAGGGTTGAGTCCTACGAGCAGTACTTC
CASSPRVESYEQYF
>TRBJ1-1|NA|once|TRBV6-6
TGTGCCAGCCCAAAACAACAGGGGAACACTGAAGCTTTCTTT
CASPKQQGNTEAFF
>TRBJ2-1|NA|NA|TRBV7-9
TGTGCCAGCGGGGTCTCCTACAATGAGCAGTTCTTC
CASGVSYNEQFF
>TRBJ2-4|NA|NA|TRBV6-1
TGTGCCAGCAGTTCTGCGGGGCCCTCCAAAAACATTCAGTACTTC
CASSSAGPSKNIQYF
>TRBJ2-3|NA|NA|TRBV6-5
TGTGCCAGCAGTCCCGGAGCTAACACAGATACGCAGTATTTT
CASSPGANTDTQYF
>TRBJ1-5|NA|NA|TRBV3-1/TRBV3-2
TGTGCCAGCAGCCAGGCCCGGGGCAATCAGCCCCAGCATTTT
CASSQARGNQPQHF